This T cell receptor (beta chain) was observed in a study of identical twins. A universal primer site came from template switching; cDNA carried unique molecular identifiers. From the 5' RACE reads, TCRdb called clonotypes with MiXCR, one entry per CDR3 protein. The table has around 250,000 distinct CDR3 sequences, around 6.5% seen once. Per the germline V gene, CDR1 is PRHDT and CDR2 is FYEKMQ (reference sequence). The V gene lost 5 bases and the J gene lost 2 bases, with 11 bases spanning the gap. This CDR3 spans 14 amino acids. There were only healthy Caucasians among the donors. The same sample was also studied in work on T cells expressing NK-cell markers.

The sample was CD8+ T cells sorted from blood. The V call is TRBV13, the J call TRBJ2-3; a weak D match, TRBD2 (6 bases). The TCR sequence derives from a woman under 30 in good health. The CDR3 sequence is CASSTSFTTDTQYF. The CDR3 region has the DNA TGTGCCAGCAGCACTAGCTTCACCACAGATACGCAGTATTTT.